The 6 T cell receptor beta chains below were found in one sample sequenced in a study of post-analysis software for immune sequencing data. The study's findings and limits: The study found TRBV5-6, TRBV5-1 and TRBV20-1 among a handful of TRBV segments more frequent in patients than controls.

Their target antigens are unknown. The TCR beta cDNA libraries carried unique molecular identifiers. MiXCR was run by TCRdb on the PCR reads, yielding one entry per CDR3 protein. This table has hundreds of thousands of distinct CDR3 sequences, around 64% appearing once. The sample consisted of blood. These receptors all come from a girl aged 2 to 9 with multiple sclerosis.

This clonotype was seen a few times. The rearrangement joins TRBV6-6 to TRBJ1-6; D may be TRBD1 (6 bases). The CDR3 is 13 amino acids. CDR1 and CDR2 (germline): MNHNY, SVGAGI (reference sequence). Trimming pared 6 bases from V and 7 bases from J, leaving 10 bases between. This chain's CDR3 is CASSTGGNSPLHF. The CDR3 region has the DNA TGTGCCAGCAGCACGGGGGGCAATTCACCCCTCCACTTT.

This chain links TRBV29-1 with TRBJ1-2, with D uncertain. Trimming cost V 4 bases and J 2 bases, with 11 bases left between them. Germline CDR1 reads SQVTM; CDR2 reads ANQGSEA. The CDR3 consists of 13 residues. CDR3 nucleotides: TGCAGCGTTGGGACGGTTAGGAACTATGGCTACACCTTC. Its protein product is CSVGTVRNYGYTF.

This chain links TRBV11-2 with TRBJ2-3; D unresolved. Trimming took off 2 bases at V and 0 bases at J, with 9 bases between the two ends. This CDR3 is 15 amino acids long. The germline V gene has CDR1 SGHAT and CDR2 FQNNGV. The CDR3 DNA reads TGTGCCAGCAGCTTACAGTGGGGTAGCACAGATACGCAGTATTTT. This gives the protein CASSLQWGSTDTQYF.

The genes are TRBV12-3 or TRBV12-4 and TRBJ1-5; 8 nucleotides match TRBD1. Losses at the gene ends were 7 bases for V and 2 bases for J; bases not matched to a gene: 7. This CDR3 spans 15 amino acids. In DNA, the CDR3 is TGTGCCAGCACCCGACAGGGGTTTGGCAATCAGCCCCAGCATTTT. Its translation: CASTRQGFGNQPQHF.

The V call is TRBV5-5, the J call TRBJ1-5, with 10 bases matching TRBD1. Trimming took 3 bases from V and 6 from J; bases not matched to a gene: 6. Germline loops: CDR1 SGHKS, CDR2 YYEKEE (reference sequence). This CDR3 contains 15 residues. The CDR3 DNA is TGTGCCAGCAGCTCGTCCGGGACAGGGGTTCAGCCCCAGCATTTT. It yields the protein CASSSSGTGVQPQHF.

V is TRBV6-6 and J is TRBJ2-1; 7 bases line up with TRBD1. Looked up from germline, CDR1 is MNHNY and CDR2 is SVGAGI (reference sequence). Trimming at V came to 6 bases and at J to 3 bases, leaving 5 bases not matched to a gene. The CDR3 has 14 residues. In DNA, the CDR3 is TGTGCCAGCAGCCACGGACAGGACTACAATGAGCAGTTCTTC. Encoded protein: CASSHGQDYNEQFF.